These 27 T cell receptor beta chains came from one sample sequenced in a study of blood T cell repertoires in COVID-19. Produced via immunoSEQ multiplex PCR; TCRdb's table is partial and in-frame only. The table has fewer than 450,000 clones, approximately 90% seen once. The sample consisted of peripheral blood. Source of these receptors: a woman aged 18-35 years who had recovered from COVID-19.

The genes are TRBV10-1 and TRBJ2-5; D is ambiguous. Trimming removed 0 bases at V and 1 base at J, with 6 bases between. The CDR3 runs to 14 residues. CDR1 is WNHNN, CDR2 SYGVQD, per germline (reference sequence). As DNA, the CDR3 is TGCGCCAGCAGTGAGTCGCGTTCCCAAGAGACCCAGTACTTC. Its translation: CASSESRSQETQYF.

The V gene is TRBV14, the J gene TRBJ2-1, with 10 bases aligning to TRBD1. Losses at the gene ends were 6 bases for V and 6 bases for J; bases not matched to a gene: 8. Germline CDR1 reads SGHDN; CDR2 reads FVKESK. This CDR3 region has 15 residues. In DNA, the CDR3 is TGTGCCAGCAGGAATTCAGGGACAGGGGTCAATGAGCAGTTCTTC. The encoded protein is CASRNSGTGVNEQFF.

The CDR3 DNA reads TGTGCCAGCAGCTTAGATCGGGTGACAGGGGGCAATCAGCCCCAGCATTTT. Translating it yields CASSLDRVTGGNQPQHF. The chain has TRBV11-2 and TRBJ1-5, with 8 bases fitting TRBD1. The germline CDR1 and CDR2 sequences are SGHAT and FQNNGV. The CDR3 has 17 residues. V lost 0 bases to trimming and J lost 2 bases; unmatched junction nucleotides: 6.

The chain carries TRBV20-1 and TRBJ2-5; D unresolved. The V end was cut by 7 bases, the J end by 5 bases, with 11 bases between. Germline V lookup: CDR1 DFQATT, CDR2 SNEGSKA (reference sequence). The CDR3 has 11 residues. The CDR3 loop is CSVRVLETQYF. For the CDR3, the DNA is TGCAGTGTGCGAGTTTTGGAGACCCAGTACTTC.

CDR3 nucleotide sequence: TGCGCCAGCAGCCTCTCGGACAGGGATGGCTACACCTTC. Amino acids: CASSLSDRDGYTF. The rearrangement uses TRBV4-3 and TRBJ1-2; 8 bases fit TRBD1. CDR1 is LGHNA and CDR2 is YSLEER in the germline V gene. The V and J ends lost 4 bases and 6 bases, in that order; junction bases with no gene match: 4. The CDR3 covers 13 residues.

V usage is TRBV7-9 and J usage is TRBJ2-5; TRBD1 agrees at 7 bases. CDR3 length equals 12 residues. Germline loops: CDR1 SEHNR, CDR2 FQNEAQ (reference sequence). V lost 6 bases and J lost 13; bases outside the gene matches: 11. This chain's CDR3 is CASSSNDRDLYF. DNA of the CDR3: TGTGCCAGCAGTTCGAACGACAGGGACCTGTACTTC. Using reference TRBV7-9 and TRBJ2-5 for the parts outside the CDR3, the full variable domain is DTGVSQNPRHKITKRGQNVTFRCDPISEHNRLYWYRQTLGQGPEFLTYFQNEAQLEKSRLLSDRFSAERPKGSFSTLEIQRTEQGDSAMYLCASSSNDRDLYFGPGTRLLVL.

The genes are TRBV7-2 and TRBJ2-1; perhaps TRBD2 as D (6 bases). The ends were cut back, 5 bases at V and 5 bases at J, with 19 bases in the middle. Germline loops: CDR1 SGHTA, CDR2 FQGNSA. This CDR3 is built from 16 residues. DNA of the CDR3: TGTGCCAGCAGCGGATCCTCGAGACTAGGGCACAATGAGCAGTTCTTC. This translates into CASSGSSRLGHNEQFF.

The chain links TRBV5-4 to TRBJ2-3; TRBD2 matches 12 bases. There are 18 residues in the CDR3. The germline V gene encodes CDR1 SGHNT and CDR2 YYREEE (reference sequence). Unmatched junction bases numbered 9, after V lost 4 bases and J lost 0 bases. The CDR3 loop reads CASSPGTSGLTSTDTQYF. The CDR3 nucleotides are TGTGCCAGCAGCCCCGGGACTAGCGGGCTTACTAGCACAGATACGCAGTATTTT.

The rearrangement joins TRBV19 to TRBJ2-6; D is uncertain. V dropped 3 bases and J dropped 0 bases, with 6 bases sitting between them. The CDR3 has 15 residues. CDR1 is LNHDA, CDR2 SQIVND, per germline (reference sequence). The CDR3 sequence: CASSIRSSGANVLTF. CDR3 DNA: TGTGCCAGTAGTATCCGGTCCTCTGGGGCCAACGTCCTGACTTTC.

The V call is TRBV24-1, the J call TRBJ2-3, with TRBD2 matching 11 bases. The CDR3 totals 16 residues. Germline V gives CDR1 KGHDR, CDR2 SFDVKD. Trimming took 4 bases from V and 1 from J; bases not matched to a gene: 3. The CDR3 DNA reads TGTGCCACCAGTGAATCTAGCGGGAGGCGCACAGATACGCAGTATTTT. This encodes CATSESSGRRTDTQYF.

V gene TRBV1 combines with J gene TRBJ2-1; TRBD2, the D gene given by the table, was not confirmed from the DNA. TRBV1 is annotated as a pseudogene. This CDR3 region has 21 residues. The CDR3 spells CTSSQVRRYPPSGTHYNEQFF. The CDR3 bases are TGCACCAGCAGCCAAGTACGAAGATATCCTCCTAGCGGGACCCATTACAATGAGCAGTTCTTC.

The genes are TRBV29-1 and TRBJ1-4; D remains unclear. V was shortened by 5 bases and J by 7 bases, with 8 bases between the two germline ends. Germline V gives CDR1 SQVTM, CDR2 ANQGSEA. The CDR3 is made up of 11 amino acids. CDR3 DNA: TGCAGCGTTTACAATGGTGAAAAACTGTTTTTT. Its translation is CSVYNGEKLFF.

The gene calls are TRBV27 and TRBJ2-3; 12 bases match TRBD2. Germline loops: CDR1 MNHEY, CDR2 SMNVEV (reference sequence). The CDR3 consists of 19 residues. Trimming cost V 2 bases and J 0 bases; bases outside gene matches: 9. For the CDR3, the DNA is TGTGCCAGCAGTTTAGGGCTGCGGACTAGCGGGATAAGCACAGATACGCAGTATTTT. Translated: CASSLGLRTSGISTDTQYF.

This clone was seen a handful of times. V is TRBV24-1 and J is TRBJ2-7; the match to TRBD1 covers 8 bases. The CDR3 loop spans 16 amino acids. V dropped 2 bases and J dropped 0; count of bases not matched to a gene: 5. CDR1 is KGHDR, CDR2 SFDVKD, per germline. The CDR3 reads CATSDWGQVSSYEQYV. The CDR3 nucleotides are TGTGCCACCAGTGATTGGGGACAGGTGAGCTCCTACGAGCAGTACGTC.

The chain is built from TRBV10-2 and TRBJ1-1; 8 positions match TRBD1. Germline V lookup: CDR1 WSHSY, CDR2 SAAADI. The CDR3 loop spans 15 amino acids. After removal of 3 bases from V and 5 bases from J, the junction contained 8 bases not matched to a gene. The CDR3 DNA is TGCGCCAGCAGTGATAGAGGACAGGGTTGGACTGAAGCTTTCTTT. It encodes CASSDRGQGWTEAFF.

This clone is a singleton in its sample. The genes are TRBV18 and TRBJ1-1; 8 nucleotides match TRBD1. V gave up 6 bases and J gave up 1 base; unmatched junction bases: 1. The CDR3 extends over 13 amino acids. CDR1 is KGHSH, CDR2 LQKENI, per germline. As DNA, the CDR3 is TGTGCCAGCTCCGGACAGGGGAACACTGAAGCTTTCTTT. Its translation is CASSGQGNTEAFF.

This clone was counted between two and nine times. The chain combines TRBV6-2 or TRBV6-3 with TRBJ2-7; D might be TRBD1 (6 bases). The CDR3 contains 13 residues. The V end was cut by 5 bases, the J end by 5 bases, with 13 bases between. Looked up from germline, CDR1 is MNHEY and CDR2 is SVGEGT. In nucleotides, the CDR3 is TGTGCCAGCAGTAGTCATGGGGGCAACGAGCAGTACGTC. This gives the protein CASSSHGGNEQYV.

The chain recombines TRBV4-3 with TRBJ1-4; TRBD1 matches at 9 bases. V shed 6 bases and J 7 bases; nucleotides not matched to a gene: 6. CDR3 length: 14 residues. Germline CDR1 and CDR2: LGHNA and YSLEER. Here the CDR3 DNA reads TGCGCCAGCAGACGGGACAGGGACGCTGAAAAACTGTTTTTT. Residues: CASRRDRDAEKLFF.

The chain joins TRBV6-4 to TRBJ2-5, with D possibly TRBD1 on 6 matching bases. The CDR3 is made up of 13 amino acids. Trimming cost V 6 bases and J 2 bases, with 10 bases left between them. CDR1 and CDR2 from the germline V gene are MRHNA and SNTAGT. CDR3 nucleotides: TGTGCCAGCAGAAAACAGGGACAAGAGACCCAGTACTTC. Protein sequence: CASRKQGQETQYF.

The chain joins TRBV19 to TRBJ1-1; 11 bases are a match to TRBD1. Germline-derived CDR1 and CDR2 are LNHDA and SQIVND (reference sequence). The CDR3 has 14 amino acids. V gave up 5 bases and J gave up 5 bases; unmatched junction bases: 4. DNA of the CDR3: TGTGCCAGTAGTTCCGGGACAGGGGGGACTGAAGCTTTCTTT. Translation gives CASSSGTGGTEAFF.

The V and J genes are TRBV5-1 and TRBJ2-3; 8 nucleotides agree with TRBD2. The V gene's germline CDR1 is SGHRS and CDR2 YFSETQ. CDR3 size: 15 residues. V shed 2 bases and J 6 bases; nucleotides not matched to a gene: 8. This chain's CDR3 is CASSFDSSGRDTQYF. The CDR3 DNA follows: TGCGCCAGCAGCTTCGATTCTAGCGGGCGCGATACGCAGTATTTT.

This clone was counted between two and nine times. The CDR3 nucleotides read TGTGCCAGCAGTTCCCACGAGAGCACCATATATTTT. This translates into CASSSHESTIYF. The chain employs TRBV6-5 and TRBJ1-3; D is unclear. Germline CDR1 is MNHEY and CDR2 is SVGAGI. The CDR3 runs 12 residues. The V end was cut by 4 bases, the J end by 9 bases, with 10 bases between.

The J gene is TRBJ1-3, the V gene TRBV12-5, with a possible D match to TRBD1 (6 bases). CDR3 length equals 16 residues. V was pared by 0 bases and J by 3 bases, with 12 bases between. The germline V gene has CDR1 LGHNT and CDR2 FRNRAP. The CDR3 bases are TGTGCTAGTGGTTTGGTACCTGGCAGGGGTGGAAACACCATATATTTT. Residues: CASGLVPGRGGNTIYF.

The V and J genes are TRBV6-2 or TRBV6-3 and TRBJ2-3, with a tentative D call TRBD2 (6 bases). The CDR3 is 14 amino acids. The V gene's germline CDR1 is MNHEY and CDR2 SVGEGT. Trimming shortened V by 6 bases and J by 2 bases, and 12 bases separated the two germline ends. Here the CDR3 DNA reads TGTGCCAGCAGCAACCGGGACTTCACAGATACGCAGTATTTT. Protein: CASSNRDFTDTQYF.

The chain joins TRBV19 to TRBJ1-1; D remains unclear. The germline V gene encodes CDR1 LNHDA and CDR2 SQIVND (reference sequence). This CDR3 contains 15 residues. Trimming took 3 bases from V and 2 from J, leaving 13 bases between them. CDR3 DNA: TGTGCCAGTAGTATGTTCGCGCAGACAAACACTGAAGCTTTCTTT. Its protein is CASSMFAQTNTEAFF.

The CDR3 spells CASSSGADIATNEKLFF. The CDR3 DNA reads as TGCGCCAGCAGCTCAGGGGCGGACATTGCAACTAATGAAAAACTGTTTTTT. The rearrangement uses TRBV5-1 and TRBJ1-4, with D perhaps TRBD1 (6 bases). Trimming stripped 3 bases from V and 0 bases from J, with 15 bases between. Germline CDR1 SGHRS, CDR2 YFSETQ. The CDR3 consists of 17 residues. Looking up the rest from reference TRBV5-1 and TRBJ1-4 gives the full variable domain: KAGVTQTPRYLIKTRGQQVTLSCSPISGHRSVSWYQQTPGQGLQFLFEYFSETQRNKGNFPGRFSGRQFSNSRSEMNVSTLELGDSALYLCASSSGADIATNEKLFFGSGTQLSVL.

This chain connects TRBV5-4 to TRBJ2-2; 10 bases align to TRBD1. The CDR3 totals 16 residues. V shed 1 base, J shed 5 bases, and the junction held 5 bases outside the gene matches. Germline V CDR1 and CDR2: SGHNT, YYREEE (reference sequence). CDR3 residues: CASSLQGQGWTGELFF. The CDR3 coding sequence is TGTGCCAGCAGCTTGCAGGGACAGGGGTGGACCGGGGAGCTGTTTTTT. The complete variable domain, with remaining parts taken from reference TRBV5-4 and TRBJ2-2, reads ETGVTQSPTHLIKTRGQQVTLRCSSQSGHNTVSWYQQALGQGPQFIFQYYREEENGRGNFPPRFSGLQFPNYSSELNVNALELDDSALYLCASSLQGQGWTGELFFGEGSRLTVL.